Listed below are T cell receptor beta chains from one sample, sequenced in a study of blood T cell repertoires in COVID-19. Assay used: immunoSEQ multiplex PCR; TCRdb lists only in-frame clones, some missing. There are tens of thousands of clones in the sample; about 80% occur only once, and roughly 28% lies in the top ten. The specimen sequenced was peripheral blood. These receptor sequences come from a man aged 70 or older with acute or convalescent COVID-19. The CDR3 runs from the conserved cysteine through the conserved F or W. D genes are given only for firm matches. Clone size, where shown, is once, few, many, or a class for clones that have expanded.

D: TRBD1; size: .; V: TRBV6-5; J: TRBJ1-1; CDR3: CASRGDSFNTEAFF; DNA: TGTGCCAGCAGGGGGGACAGTTTTAACACTGAAGCTTTCTTT
D: TRBD2; size: .; V: TRBV3-1/TRBV3-2; J: TRBJ2-7; CDR3: CASSQHPSTSGSSYEQYF; DNA: TGTGCCAGCAGCCAACACCCGTCGACTAGCGGGAGCTCCTACGAGCAGTACTTC
D: TRBD2; size: .; V: TRBV6-2/TRBV6-3; J: TRBJ2-1; CDR3: CASSYTSGRSISSYNEQFF; DNA: TGTGCCAGCAGTTACACTAGCGGGAGGTCGATAAGCTCCTACAATGAGCAGTTCTTC
D: TRBD1; size: .; V: TRBV9; J: TRBJ2-2; CDR3: CASSGTGDTGELFF; DNA: TGTGCCAGCAGCGGGACAGGGGACACCGGGGAGCTGTTTTTT
D: TRBD1; size: many; V: TRBV5-4; J: TRBJ1-1; CDR3: CASSLTGDTEAFF; DNA: TGTGCCAGCAGCCTAACAGGGGACACTGAAGCTTTCTTT
D: TRBD2; size: .; V: TRBV14; J: TRBJ2-1; CDR3: CASSQEGLADYYNEQFF; DNA: TGTGCCAGCAGCCAAGAGGGACTAGCGGACTACTACAATGAGCAGTTCTTC
D: .; size: .; V: TRBV5-4; J: TRBJ2-3; CDR3: CASSFTGTSTDTQYF; DNA: TGTGCCAGCAGCTTCACCGGGACTAGCACAGATACGCAGTATTTT
D: .; size: .; V: TRBV28; J: TRBJ2-2; CDR3: CAIARMRTGELFF; DNA: TGTGCCATCGCGAGAATGCGCACCGGGGAGCTGTTTTTT
D: .; size: .; V: TRBV30; J: TRBJ2-3; CDR3: CAWSVPQGGRTDTQYF; DNA: TGTGCCTGGAGTGTCCCTCAGGGGGGACGCACAGATACGCAGTATTTT
D: .; size: .; V: TRBV2; J: TRBJ1-2; CDR3: CASIWELTTGYGYTF; DNA: TGTGCCAGCATTTGGGAGCTTACAACGGGCTATGGCTACACCTTC
D: .; size: .; V: TRBV20-1; J: TRBJ2-5; CDR3: CSANKQETQYF; DNA: TGCAGTGCTAACAAGCAAGAGACCCAGTACTTC
D: TRBD2; size: .; V: TRBV18; J: TRBJ2-7; CDR3: CASSPLAGDYEQYF; DNA: TGTGCCAGCTCACCACTAGCGGGAGACTACGAGCAGTACTTC
D: TRBD1; size: .; V: TRBV27; J: TRBJ1-6; CDR3: CASSRQGDNSPLHF; DNA: TGTGCCAGCAGTCGACAGGGCGATAATTCACCCCTCCACTTT
D: TRBD1; size: .; V: TRBV15; J: TRBJ1-1; CDR3: CATSREYGRGQEAFF; DNA: TGTGCCACCAGCAGAGAGTATGGCAGGGGGCAGGAAGCTTTCTTT
D: .; size: .; V: TRBV11-2; J: TRBJ2-2; CDR3: CASSSDGGTVNTGELFF; DNA: TGTGCCAGCAGCTCAGACGGCGGGACAGTGAACACCGGGGAGCTGTTTTTT
D: TRBD2; size: .; V: TRBV7-2; J: TRBJ2-3; CDR3: CASSLDTSADTQYF; DNA: TGTGCCAGCAGCTTAGATACTAGCGCAGATACGCAGTATTTT
D: TRBD2; size: .; V: TRBV24-1; J: TRBJ2-1; CDR3: CATSDASVGGVGRGNEQFF; DNA: TGTGCCACCAGTGACGCCTCAGTGGGGGGGGTAGGTAGGGGCAATGAGCAGTTCTTC
D: TRBD1; size: .; V: TRBV12-3/TRBV12-4; J: TRBJ1-2; CDR3: CASSPRDRYSYTF; DNA: TGTGCCAGCAGCCCCCGGGACAGGTATAGCTACACCTTC